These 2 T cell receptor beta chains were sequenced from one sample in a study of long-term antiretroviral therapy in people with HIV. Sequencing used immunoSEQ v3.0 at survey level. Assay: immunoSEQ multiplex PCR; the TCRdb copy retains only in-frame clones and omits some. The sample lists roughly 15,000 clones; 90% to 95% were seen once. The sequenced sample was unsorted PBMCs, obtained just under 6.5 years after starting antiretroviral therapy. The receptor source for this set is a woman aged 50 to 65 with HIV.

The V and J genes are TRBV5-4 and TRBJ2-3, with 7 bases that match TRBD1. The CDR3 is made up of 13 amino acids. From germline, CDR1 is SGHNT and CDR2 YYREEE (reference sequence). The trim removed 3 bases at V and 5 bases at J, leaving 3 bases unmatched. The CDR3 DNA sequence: TGTGCCAGCAGCTGGGCAGGGGGAGATACGCAGTATTTT. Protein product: CASSWAGGDTQYF. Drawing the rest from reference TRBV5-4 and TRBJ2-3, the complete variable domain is ETGVTQSPTHLIKTRGQQVTLRCSSQSGHNTVSWYQQALGQGPQFIFQYYREEENGRGNFPPRFSGLQFPNYSSELNVNALELDDSALYLCASSWAGGDTQYFGPGTRLTVL.

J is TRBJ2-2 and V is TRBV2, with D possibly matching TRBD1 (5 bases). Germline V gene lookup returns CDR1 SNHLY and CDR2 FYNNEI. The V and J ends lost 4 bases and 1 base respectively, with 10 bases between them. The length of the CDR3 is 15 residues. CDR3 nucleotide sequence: TGTGCCAGCAGTGGGTACGGACAGAACACCGGGGAGCTGTTTTTT. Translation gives CASSGYGQNTGELFF.